The 18 T cell receptor beta chains presented below share a single source sample, sequenced in a study of vaccination effects on CD4 cells after COVID-19. Profiling relied on immunoSEQ multiplex PCR, and the TCRdb table lists in-frame clones only, not all of them. The sample lists approximately 47,000 clones, 55% to 75% occurring once. Antigens for these TCRs are unknown. Cells that had been cultured for 9 to 10 days were the source of isolated CD4+ T cells. All study participants received two doses of BNT162b2 or mRNA-1273 vaccine. Here the sequenced sample was CD4+ T cells from PBMCs cultured without peptide, taken after COVID-19 vaccination. The receptors originated from a human donor who received a COVID-19 vaccine.

This clone was observed a single time. V gene TRBV13 combines with J gene TRBJ2-3, with TRBD1 matching 7 bases. This CDR3 has 18 amino acids. V gave up 4 bases and J gave up 0 bases; unmatched junction bases: 13. Germline lookup yields CDR1 PRHDT and CDR2 FYEKMQ (reference sequence). DNA of the CDR3: TGTGCCAGCAGCTCCTGGACAGGAACCCCGCATAGCACAGATACGCAGTATTTT. The encoded protein is CASSSWTGTPHSTDTQYF.

Only a few counts were recorded for this clone. The rearrangement joins TRBV30 to TRBJ1-5; no definite D call. With 1 base removed from V and 5 bases from J, the gap between germline ends came to 9 bases. Germline-derived CDR1 and CDR2 are GTSNPN and SVGIG (reference sequence). The CDR3 extends over 13 amino acids. The CDR3 reads CAWSANSDQPQHF. The CDR3 DNA follows: TGTGCCTGGAGTGCTAATTCAGATCAGCCCCAGCATTTT.

V is TRBV27 and J is TRBJ2-2; 8 bases agree with TRBD1. The CDR3 has 15 amino acids. V dropped 3 bases and J dropped 3; count of bases not matched to a gene: 3. Germline assignment: CDR1 MNHEY and CDR2 SMNVEV (reference sequence). CDR3 bases: TGTGCCAGCAGTTTCGACAGGGGCGACACCGGGGAGCTGTTTTTT. It codes for CASSFDRGDTGELFF.

This chain joins TRBV29-1 and TRBJ2-7; TRBD1 matches at 7 bases. The ends lost 7 bases at V and 4 bases at J; junction bases unmatched: 7. This CDR3 is built from 12 residues. CDR1 SQVTM and CDR2 ANQGSEA come from the germline V gene. The CDR3 here is CSALGQPYEQYF. In nucleotides, the CDR3 is TGCAGCGCCTTGGGACAGCCTTACGAGCAGTACTTC.

The chain employs TRBV3-1 (or the pseudogene TRBV3-2) and TRBJ1-4, with a weak D call TRBD1 (5 bases). The V gene's germline CDR1 is LGHDT and CDR2 YNNKEL (reference sequence). The CDR3 spans 14 residues. V shed 3 bases and J shed 3 bases, with 8 bases lying between them. The CDR3 is CASSHGGSNEKLFF. CDR3 bases: TGTGCCAGCAGCCATGGGGGATCTAATGAAAAACTGTTTTTT.

The rearrangement joins TRBV7-2 to TRBJ1-1, with D possibly TRBD1 on 6 matching bases. The ends were cut back, 3 bases at V and 6 bases at J, with 14 bases in the middle. The germline gives CDR1 SGHTA, CDR2 FQGNSA. The CDR3 has 14 residues. Written as DNA, the CDR3 is TGTGCCAGCAGCTTGGTAGGGGGGAGGGCTGAAGCTTTCTTT. It translates to CASSLVGGRAEAFF.

This chain connects TRBV6-5 to TRBJ1-5; TRBD1 is a possible D gene (6 bases). CDR3 length equals 14 residues. V lost 2 bases to trimming and J lost 7 bases, with 12 bases between them. From germline, CDR1 is MNHEY and CDR2 SVGAGI. The CDR3 loop reads CASSYGSGDQPQHF. The CDR3 DNA follows: TGTGCCAGCAGTTACGGGTCAGGGGACCAGCCCCAGCATTTT.

The rearrangement links TRBV6-1 to TRBJ2-3, with D perhaps TRBD1 or TRBD2 (6 bases each). Trimming shortened V by 4 bases and J by 0 bases, and 14 bases separated the two germline ends. Germline assignment: CDR1 MNHNS and CDR2 SASEGT. The length of the CDR3 is 16 residues. CDR3 residues: CASSVRGTTSTDTQYF. CDR3 in DNA: TGTGCCAGCAGTGTTCGCGGGACAACTAGCACAGATACGCAGTATTTT.

V and J are TRBV5-1 and TRBJ1-1; TRBD1 aligns across 8 bases. Unmatched junction bases numbered 10, after V lost 3 bases and J lost 6 bases. Germline CDR1 is SGHRS and CDR2 is YFSETQ. The CDR3 sequence is 15 residues long. CDR3 protein: CASSSQNRGMAEAFF. CDR3 bases: TGCGCCAGCAGCTCCCAGAACAGGGGGATGGCTGAAGCTTTCTTT. Full variable domain (remainder filled in from reference TRBV5-1 and TRBJ1-1): KAGVTQTPRYLIKTRGQQVTLSCSPISGHRSVSWYQQTPGQGLQFLFEYFSETQRNKGNFPGRFSGRQFSNSRSEMNVSTLELGDSALYLCASSSQNRGMAEAFFGQGTRLTVV.

This chain connects TRBV27 to TRBJ1-6, with 7 bases fitting TRBD1. CDR1 is MNHEY, CDR2 SMNVEV, per germline (reference sequence). CDR3 length: 15 amino acids. Trimming took 5 bases from V and 4 from J; bases not matched to a gene: 5. CDR3 sequence reads: CASSRGTAYNSPLHF. The CDR3 bases are TGTGCCAGCAGTAGAGGGACAGCATATAATTCACCCCTCCACTTT.

The chain has TRBV7-9 and TRBJ1-3; D perhaps matches TRBD1 (6 bases). Deletions cut 5 bases from V and 0 bases from J, with 23 bases between. The CDR3 is 19 amino acids. Germline V CDR1 and CDR2: SEHNR, FQNEAQ (reference sequence). The CDR3 DNA sequence: TGTGCCAGCAGCCACGCAGACGGTCTCAGGGGATTCTCTGGAAACACCATATATTTT. Its translation: CASSHADGLRGFSGNTIYF.

The V call is TRBV2, the J call TRBJ2-3, with 8 bases matching TRBD2. The CDR3 is 17 amino acids. From germline, CDR1 is SNHLY and CDR2 FYNNEI. Trimming at V came to 1 base and at J to 0 bases, leaving 6 bases not matched to a gene. The CDR3 here is CASSEGVGGASTDTQYF. The CDR3 DNA sequence: TGTGCCAGCAGTGAAGGGGTCGGGGGGGCCAGCACAGATACGCAGTATTTT. The whole variable domain, filled in from reference TRBV2 and TRBJ2-3, reads EPEVTQTPSHQVTQMGQEVILRCVPISNHLYFYWYRQILGQKVEFLVSFYNNEISEKSEIFDDQFSVERPDGSNFTLKIRSTKLEDSAMYFCASSEGVGGASTDTQYFGPGTRLTVL.

The V call is TRBV29-1, the J call TRBJ2-6; weak D call: TRBD1 (6 bases). Trimming shortened V by 6 bases and J by 4 bases, and 16 bases separated the two germline ends. The CDR3 has 15 residues. Germline V gene data show CDR1 as SQVTM and CDR2 as ANQGSEA. The CDR3 sequence: CSVSTNRAGANVLTF. The CDR3 bases are TGCAGCGTCTCCACTAACAGGGCCGGGGCCAACGTCCTGACTTTC. Full variable domain (missing parts from reference TRBV29-1 and TRBJ2-6): SAVISQKPSRDICQRGTSLTIQCQVDSQVTMMFWYRQQPGQSLTLIATANQGSEATYESGFVIDKFPISRPNLTFSTLTVSNMSPEDSSIYLCSVSTNRAGANVLTFGAGSRLTVL.

This clone was seen only a few times. The chain couples TRBV7-2 to TRBJ2-5; D remains unclear. There are 12 residues in the CDR3. Germline assignment: CDR1 SGHTA and CDR2 FQGNSA. Trimming took 8 bases from V and 8 from J, leaving 15 bases between them. The CDR3 region has the DNA TGTGCCAGCTCCTCCCTGAAAGTAACCCAGTACTTC. Translated, it gives CASSSLKVTQYF.

Only one count was recorded for this clone. This rearrangement joins TRBV12-3 or TRBV12-4 to TRBJ2-5; possible D gene TRBD1, 5 bases. This CDR3 contains 11 residues. V lost 6 bases, J lost 5 bases, and 7 bases lay in between. Here the CDR3 DNA reads TGTGCCAGCAGGGCAGGGGAGACCCAGTACTTC. Protein sequence: CASRAGETQYF.

This chain uses TRBV6-2 or TRBV6-3 with TRBJ2-2, with TRBD2 identical over 9 bases. V gave up 2 bases and J gave up 2 bases; unmatched junction bases: 6. Germline V gene data show CDR1 as MNHEY and CDR2 as SVGEGT. This CDR3 is built from 17 residues. The CDR3 loop reads CASSYPRLAVNTGELFF. The CDR3 DNA reads as TGTGCCAGCAGTTACCCTCGACTAGCGGTCAACACCGGGGAGCTGTTTTTT.

This chain links TRBV6-1 with TRBJ1-2; D remains unclear. The CDR3 loop spans 13 amino acids. V was clipped by 6 bases and J by 3 bases, with 11 bases between them. The germline V gene encodes CDR1 MNHNS and CDR2 SASEGT. The CDR3 region is CASSQDGDYGYTF. CDR3 nucleotides: TGTGCCAGCAGCCAAGATGGGGACTATGGCTACACCTTC.

The V call is TRBV11-2, the J call TRBJ2-1; 7 positions match TRBD2. This CDR3 is 16 amino acids long. Germline CDR1 SGHAT, CDR2 FQNNGV. V lost 5 bases, J lost 2 bases, and 9 bases stayed unmatched. DNA for the CDR3: TGTGCCAGCAGCGTCATGACCGGGACTACCTACAATGAGCAGTTCTTC. It specifies CASSVMTGTTYNEQFF. The whole variable domain, filled in from reference TRBV11-2 and TRBJ2-1, reads EAGVAQSPRYKIIEKRQSVAFWCNPISGHATLYWYQQILGQGPKLLIQFQNNGVVDDSQLPKDRFSAERLKGVDSTLKIQPAKLEDSAVYLCASSVMTGTTYNEQFFGPGTRLTVL.